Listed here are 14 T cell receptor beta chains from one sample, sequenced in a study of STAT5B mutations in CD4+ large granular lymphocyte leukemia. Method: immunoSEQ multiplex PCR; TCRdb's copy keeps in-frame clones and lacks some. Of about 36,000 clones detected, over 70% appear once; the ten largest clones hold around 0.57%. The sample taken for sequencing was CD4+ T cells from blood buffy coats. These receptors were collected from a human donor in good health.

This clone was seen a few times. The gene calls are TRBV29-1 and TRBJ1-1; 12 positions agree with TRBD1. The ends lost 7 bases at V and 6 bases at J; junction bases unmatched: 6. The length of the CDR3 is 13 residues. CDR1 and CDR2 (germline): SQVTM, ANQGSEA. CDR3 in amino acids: CSGGQGAGAEAFF. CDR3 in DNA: TGCAGCGGGGGACAGGGGGCCGGGGCTGAAGCTTTCTTT.

CDR3 protein: CASSLGRTDTQYF. The CDR3, as DNA: TGTGCCAGCAGCTTGGGCCGCACAGATACGCAGTATTTT. The chain recombines TRBV5-8 with TRBJ2-3; D gene unclear. This CDR3 spans 13 amino acids. V lost 0 bases, J lost 1 base, and 3 bases lay in between. Germline V CDR1 and CDR2: SGHTS, YDEGEE.

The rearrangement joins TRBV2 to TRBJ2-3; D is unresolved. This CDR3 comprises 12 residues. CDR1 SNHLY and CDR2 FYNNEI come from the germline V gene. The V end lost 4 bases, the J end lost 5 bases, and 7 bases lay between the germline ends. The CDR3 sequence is CASSVTEDTQYF. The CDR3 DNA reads TGTGCCAGCAGTGTCACGGAAGATACGCAGTATTTT.

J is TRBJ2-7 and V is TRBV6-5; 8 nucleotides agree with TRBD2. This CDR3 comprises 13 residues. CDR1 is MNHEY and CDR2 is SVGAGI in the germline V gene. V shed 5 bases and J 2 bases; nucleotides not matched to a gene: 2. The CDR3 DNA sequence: TGTGCCAGCAGTAGCGGGAGACCCTACGAGCAGTACTTC. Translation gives CASSSGRPYEQYF.

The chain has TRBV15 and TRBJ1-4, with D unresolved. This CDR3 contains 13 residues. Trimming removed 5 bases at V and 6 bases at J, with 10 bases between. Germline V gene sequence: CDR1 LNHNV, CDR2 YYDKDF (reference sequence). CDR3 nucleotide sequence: TGTGCCACCAGCCTGTCGGGGTATGAAAAACTGTTTTTT. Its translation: CATSLSGYEKLFF.

The CDR3 DNA reads TGCGCCAGCAGCCACGTCGTGTCGCGGGAGCTCACAGATACGCAGTATTTT. Its protein product is CASSHVVSRELTDTQYF. The chain combines TRBV4-1 with TRBJ2-3, with 7 bases fitting TRBD2. V dropped 3 bases and J dropped 2; count of bases not matched to a gene: 11. This CDR3 is built from 17 residues. Germline lookup yields CDR1 MGHRA and CDR2 YSYEKL.

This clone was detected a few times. CDR3 nucleotides: TGTGCCAGCCGAGGGACTAGCGGGTACTACAATGAGCAGTTCTTC. This gives the protein CASRGTSGYYNEQFF. This chain connects TRBV2 to TRBJ2-1; 12 positions agree with TRBD2. There are 15 residues in the CDR3. The germline V gene has CDR1 SNHLY and CDR2 FYNNEI. The ends lost 8 bases at V and 3 bases at J; junction bases unmatched: 5. Looking up the rest from reference TRBV2 and TRBJ2-1 gives the full variable domain: EPEVTQTPSHQVTQMGQEVILRCVPISNHLYFYWYRQILGQKVEFLVSFYNNEISEKSEIFDDQFSVERPDGSNFTLKIRSTKLEDSAMYFCASRGTSGYYNEQFFGPGTRLTVL.

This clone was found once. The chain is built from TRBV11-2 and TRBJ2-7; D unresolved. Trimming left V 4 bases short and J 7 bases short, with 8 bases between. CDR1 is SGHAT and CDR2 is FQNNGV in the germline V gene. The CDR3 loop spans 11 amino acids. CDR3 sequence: CASSSFGEQYF. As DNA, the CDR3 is TGTGCCAGCAGCTCCTTTGGAGAGCAGTACTTC. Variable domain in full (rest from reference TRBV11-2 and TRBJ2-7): EAGVAQSPRYKIIEKRQSVAFWCNPISGHATLYWYQQILGQGPKLLIQFQNNGVVDDSQLPKDRFSAERLKGVDSTLKIQPAKLEDSAVYLCASSSFGEQYFGPGTRLTVT.

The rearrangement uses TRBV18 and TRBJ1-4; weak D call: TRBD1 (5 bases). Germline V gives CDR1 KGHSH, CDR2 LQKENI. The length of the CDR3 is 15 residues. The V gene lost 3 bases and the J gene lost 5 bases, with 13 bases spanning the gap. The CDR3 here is CASSPPGLENEKLFF. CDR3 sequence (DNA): TGTGCCAGCTCACCGCCGGGACTAGAAAATGAAAAACTGTTTTTT.

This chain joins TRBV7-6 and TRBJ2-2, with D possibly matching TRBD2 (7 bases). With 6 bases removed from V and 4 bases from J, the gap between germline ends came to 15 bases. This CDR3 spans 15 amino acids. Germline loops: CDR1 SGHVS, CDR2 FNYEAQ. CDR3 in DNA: TGTGCCAGCAGAAACCAAGGGGGGGGCACCGGGGAGCTGTTTTTT. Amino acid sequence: CASRNQGGGTGELFF.

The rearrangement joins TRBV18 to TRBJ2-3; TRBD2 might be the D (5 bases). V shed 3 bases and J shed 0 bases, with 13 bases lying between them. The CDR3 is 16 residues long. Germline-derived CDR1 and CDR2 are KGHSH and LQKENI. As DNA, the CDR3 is TGTGCCAGCTCACCCCTGGCTGCGGGTAGCACAGATACGCAGTATTTT. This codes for CASSPLAAGSTDTQYF.

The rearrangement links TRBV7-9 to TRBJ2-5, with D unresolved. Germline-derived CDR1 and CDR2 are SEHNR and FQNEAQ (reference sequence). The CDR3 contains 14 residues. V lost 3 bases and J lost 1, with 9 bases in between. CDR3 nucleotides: TGTGCCAGCAGCTTTTATAGGACCCAAGAGACCCAGTACTTC. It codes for CASSFYRTQETQYF.

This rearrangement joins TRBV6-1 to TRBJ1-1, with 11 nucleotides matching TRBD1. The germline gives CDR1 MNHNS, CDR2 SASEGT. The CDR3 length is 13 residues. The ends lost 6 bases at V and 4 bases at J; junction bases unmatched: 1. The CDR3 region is CASRGQGGTEAFF. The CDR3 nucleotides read TGTGCCAGCAGGGGACAGGGGGGCACTGAAGCTTTCTTT.

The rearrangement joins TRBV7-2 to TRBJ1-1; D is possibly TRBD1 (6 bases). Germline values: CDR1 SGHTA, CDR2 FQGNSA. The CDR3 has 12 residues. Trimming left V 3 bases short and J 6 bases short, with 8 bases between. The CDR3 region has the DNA TGTGCCAGCAGCTTGGGGGCGGCTGAAGCTTTCTTT. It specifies CASSLGAAEAFF.